The clone carrying this TCR beta chain was observed once. Its antigen is currently unknown. The V and J ends lost 10 bases and 0 bases respectively, with 10 bases between them. CDR3 length equals 13 residues. Germline-derived CDR1 and CDR2 are MDHEN and SYDVKM. Data came from immunoSEQ multiplex PCR; TCRdb stores just in-frame clones and leaves some out. Altogether approximately 170,000 clones are present, roughly nine tenths being singletons, with the ten largest covering 6.5% to 8.5%. This record belongs to a study of T cell responses to AZD1222 COVID-19 vaccine. Whole-study results and caveats: It should be noted that donors were predominantly white British and more often female, and clonal diversity was possibly underestimated.

This chain uses TRBV28 with TRBJ2-1; TRBD1 might be the D (5 bases). The material sequenced was peripheral blood, taken on day 0 of AZD1222 vaccination. The receptor comes from an adult in good health. In DNA form, the CDR3 reads TGTGCCACAGACAGAAACTCCTACAATGAGCAGTTCTTC. Its translation: CATDRNSYNEQFF.